This T cell receptor beta chain was found in a study of siplizumab effects on memory and regulatory T cells. Trimming cost V 2 bases and J 0 bases, with 8 bases left between them. The CDR3 contains 15 residues. CDR1 is SGHTA, CDR2 FQGTGA, per germline. Repertoires were generated with immunoSEQ multiplex PCR, while TCRdb's copy carries only in-frame clones and drops some. The repertoire holds around 95,000 clones, with 94% as singletons. This chain links TRBV7-3 with TRBJ2-1; D is perhaps TRBD1 or TRBD2 (5 bases each). This clonotype was obtained from a human donor in good health. Sequencing was performed on non-Treg CD4+ T cells sorted from blood. The CDR3: CASSLAGSSYNEQFF. Written as DNA, the CDR3 is TGTGCCAGCAGCTTAGCAGGGAGCTCCTACAATGAGCAGTTCTTC.